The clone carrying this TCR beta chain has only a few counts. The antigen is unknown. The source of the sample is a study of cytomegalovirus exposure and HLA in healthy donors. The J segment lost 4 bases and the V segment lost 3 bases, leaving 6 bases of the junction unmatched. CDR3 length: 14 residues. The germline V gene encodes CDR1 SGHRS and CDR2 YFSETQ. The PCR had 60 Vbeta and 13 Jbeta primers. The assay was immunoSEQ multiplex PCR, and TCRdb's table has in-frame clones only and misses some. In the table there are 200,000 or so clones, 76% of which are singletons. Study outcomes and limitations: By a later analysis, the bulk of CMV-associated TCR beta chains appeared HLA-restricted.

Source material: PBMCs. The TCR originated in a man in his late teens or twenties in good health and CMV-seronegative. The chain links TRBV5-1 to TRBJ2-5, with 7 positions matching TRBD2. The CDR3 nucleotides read TGCGCCAGCAGCTCTCGGGGGGTTGGAGAGACCCAGTACTTC. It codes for CASSSRGVGETQYF.